This T cell receptor (beta chain) comes out of a study of Ad26.COV2.S vaccination and SARS-CoV-2 variants. As for the study in general: In the study, Ad26.COV2.S was injected intramuscularly once, or twice 56 days apart.

Noted treatment: some 20 received Ad26.COV2.S at low or high dose, single or two shots; roughly 5 received placebo; per-sample allocation not given. Day 63 following the first vaccine or placebo injection was when the samples were taken. This clone has a single count. What it binds is not known. Points from the study as a whole: Breadth, reportedly substantial, characterized the spike-specific CD8+ and CD4+ T cell responses after vaccination.

The CDR3 totals 14 residues. Germline trimming cut 7 bases from V and 1 base from J; bases unmatched to any gene: 8. CDR1 is SGHDT, CDR2 YYEEEE, per germline. Profiling relied on immunoSEQ multiplex PCR, and the TCRdb table lists in-frame clones only, not all of them. This sample yields roughly 500,000 clones, of which 87% are seen a single time; around 13% belongs to the top ten. The sequencing used peripheral blood, collected in a trial of Ad26.COV2.S vaccine versus placebo. The receptor was isolated from a person between 18 and 65 years old who received the Ad26.COV2.S COVID-19 vaccine or a placebo. The gene calls are TRBV5-6 and TRBJ2-7, with 7 nucleotides matching TRBD2. CDR3 sequence reads: CASGDSGRSYEQYF. The CDR3 DNA follows: TGTGCCAGCGGGGATAGCGGGCGATCCTACGAGCAGTACTTC.